Shown below are 21 T cell receptor beta chains from a single sample sequenced in a study of T-cell reconstitution after alpha-beta-depleted transplantation in children. The TCRbeta library was prepared with unique molecular identifiers. TCRdb processed the PCR reads anew with MiXCR; each CDR3 protein has one entry. The sample contains around 340,000 distinct CDR3 sequences, approximately 12% of which appear only once. The source was PBMCs, collected from the stem cell graft. The receptors shown here come from a human donor who donated a stem cell graft to a child with Fanconi anemia.

The V and J genes are TRBV3-1 and TRBJ2-5; tentative D call: TRBD1 (5 bases). Trimming removed 0 bases at V and 7 bases at J, with 9 bases between. Germline-derived CDR1 and CDR2 are LGHDT and YNNKEL (reference sequence). There are 13 residues in the CDR3. CDR3 amino acids: CASSQEQGRTQYF. CDR3 in DNA: TGTGCCAGCAGCCAAGAGCAGGGCAGGACCCAGTACTTC.

This clonotype occurred many times. The chain has TRBV7-9 and TRBJ1-1; 11 positions match TRBD1. Germline CDR1 SEHNR, CDR2 FQNEAQ (reference sequence). The CDR3 is 18 amino acids. V was pared by 2 bases and J by 3 bases, with 11 bases of the junction left unmatched. Here the CDR3 reads CASSLYSRWGQGDTEAFF. As DNA, the CDR3 is TGTGCCAGCAGCTTATATAGTCGGTGGGGACAGGGGGACACTGAAGCTTTCTTT.

Ten or more counts support this clonotype. The V gene is TRBV5-1, the J gene TRBJ2-3; TRBD2 matches 12 bases. The germline V gene has CDR1 SGHRS and CDR2 YFSETQ. The junction had 8 bases not matched to a gene; V was cut back by 2 bases and J by 7 bases. This CDR3 is 16 amino acids long. The CDR3 reads CASSLTLAGGPNTQYF. The CDR3 nucleotides are TGCGCCAGCAGCTTAACCCTAGCGGGGGGGCCGAATACGCAGTATTTT.

The chain links TRBV20-1 to TRBJ1-2, with D hard to call. This CDR3 comprises 14 residues. Trimming removed 1 base at V and 6 bases at J, with 15 bases between. Germline CDR1 is DFQATT and CDR2 is SNEGSKA (reference sequence). Written as DNA, the CDR3 is TGCAGTGCTAGAGTCCCGTCTAGGGCAGATGGCTACACCTTC. Protein product: CSARVPSRADGYTF.

V gene TRBV7-9 combines with J gene TRBJ2-5, with TRBD1 matching over 7 bases. The ends lost 0 bases at V and 7 bases at J; junction bases unmatched: 5. Germline CDR1 and CDR2: SEHNR and FQNEAQ (reference sequence). The CDR3 sequence is 14 residues long. The CDR3 here is CASSLAQGERTQYF. CDR3 coding DNA: TGTGCCAGCAGCTTAGCGCAGGGGGAAAGGACCCAGTACTTC.

This clonotype was recorded at least ten times. The V and J genes are TRBV5-1 and TRBJ2-1; TRBD1 might be the D (6 bases). Germline V gives CDR1 SGHRS, CDR2 YFSETQ. Trimming cost V 4 bases and J 8 bases, with 16 bases left between them. The CDR3 sequence is 14 residues long. This CDR3 is CASSRLGASDEQFF. For the CDR3, the DNA is TGCGCCAGCAGCCGCTTGGGGGCTTCGGATGAGCAGTTCTTC.

This clonotype was observed a handful of times. The V and J genes are TRBV18 and TRBJ2-3; 7 bases align to TRBD1. CDR1 and CDR2 (germline): KGHSH, LQKENI. The CDR3 loop spans 12 amino acids. The CDR3 region is CATGTETDTQYF. CDR3 coding DNA: TGTGCAACAGGGACAGAAACAGATACGCAGTATTTT.

The V gene is TRBV10-3, the J gene TRBJ1-1; possibly TRBD1 for D (6 bases). V dropped 3 bases and J dropped 4 bases, with 12 bases sitting between them. The germline V gene encodes CDR1 ENHRY and CDR2 SYGVKD. This CDR3 contains 14 residues. CDR3 amino acids: CAISEDGGGTEAFF. The CDR3 DNA reads TGTGCCATCAGTGAAGATGGGGGCGGCACTGAAGCTTTCTTT.

This clonotype was found a few times. This chain uses TRBV7-9 with TRBJ2-1, with a possible D match to TRBD1 (5 bases). Trimming shortened V by 3 bases and J by 2 bases, and 11 bases separated the two germline ends. CDR1 is SEHNR and CDR2 is FQNEAQ in the germline V gene (reference sequence). This CDR3 has 15 amino acids. CDR3 sequence: CASSFLRETYNEQFF. CDR3 DNA sequence: TGTGCCAGCAGCTTCCTCAGGGAAACCTACAATGAGCAGTTCTTC.

This clonotype appeared a few times. The rearrangement joins TRBV7-2 to TRBJ2-7; the D gene could be TRBD1 or TRBD2 (5 bases each). CDR1 SGHTA and CDR2 FQGNSA come from the germline V gene. The CDR3 spans 14 residues. With 4 bases removed from V and 2 bases from J, the gap between germline ends came to 12 bases. The DNA for the CDR3 is TGTGCCAGCAGCTCCGGGACGGAGCCCTACGAGCAGTACTTC. Its protein product is CASSSGTEPYEQYF.

V is TRBV12-3 or TRBV12-4 and J is TRBJ1-1, with D possibly matching TRBD1 (6 bases). V lost 7 bases and J lost 0, with 12 bases in between. The CDR3 consists of 14 residues. CDR3 region: CASTLGHMNTEAFF. The CDR3 DNA is TGTGCCAGCACCTTGGGACATATGAACACTGAAGCTTTCTTT.

V gene TRBV5-6 combines with J gene TRBJ1-2, with a tentative D call TRBD1 (6 bases). The CDR3 runs 13 residues. Trimming removed 5 bases at V and 7 bases at J, with 15 bases between. From germline, CDR1 is SGHDT and CDR2 YYEEEE. The CDR3, as DNA: TGTGCCAGCAGTCATGGACAGTATCCTGGCTACACCTTC. Translating it yields CASSHGQYPGYTF.

This clonotype has a handful of counts. CDR3 nucleotides: TGTGCCAGCAGCCTGATCCCCAGGGGGCAAGCTTTCTTT. Its protein product is CASSLIPRGQAFF. The V call is TRBV6-1, the J call TRBJ1-1; 8 bases agree with TRBD1. V gave up 6 bases and J gave up 9 bases; unmatched junction bases: 9. The CDR3 extends over 13 amino acids. Per germline, CDR1 MNHNS and CDR2 SASEGT.

V and J are TRBV7-8 and TRBJ2-5; 10 nucleotides line up with TRBD2. The CDR3 sequence is 16 residues long. Germline V gene lookup returns CDR1 SGHVS and CDR2 FQNEAQ. J was trimmed by 1 base and V by 2 bases; bases with no gene match: 4. The CDR3 region has the DNA TGTGCCAGCAGCTTACCCCTAGCGGGGGCCCAAGAGACCCAGTACTTC. Translated: CASSLPLAGAQETQYF.

This clonotype was counted only a few times. The V and J genes are TRBV12-3 or TRBV12-4 and TRBJ1-2; a weak D match, TRBD1 (5 bases). The V end lost 2 bases, the J end lost 8 bases, and 9 bases lay between the germline ends. The CDR3 sequence is 12 residues long. The CDR3 sequence: CASSLFRGGYTF. CDR3 sequence (DNA): TGTGCCAGCAGTTTATTCCGGGGCGGCTACACCTTC.

This sequence joins TRBV20-1 and TRBJ1-5, with no clear D. The CDR3 contains 12 residues. CDR1 and CDR2 from the germline V gene are DFQATT and SNEGSKA (reference sequence). V was trimmed by 0 bases and J by 9 bases, leaving 9 bases between them. The CDR3 here is CSARDKSWPQHF. CDR3 bases: TGCAGTGCTAGAGACAAAAGCTGGCCCCAGCATTTT.

This clonotype was detected many times. The chain carries TRBV10-3 and TRBJ2-5; 11 nucleotides agree with TRBD2. Germline V lookup: CDR1 ENHRY, CDR2 SYGVKD. V lost 10 bases, J lost 5 bases, and 12 bases stayed unmatched. The CDR3 totals 15 residues. CDR3 loop: CATRDSGGASETQYF. The CDR3 DNA reads TGTGCCACCCGAGATAGCGGGGGGGCGTCGGAGACCCAGTACTTC.

The chain is built from TRBV20-1 and TRBJ2-1, with D maybe TRBD2 (6 bases). The CDR3 runs to 18 residues. Trimming took off 3 bases at V and 8 bases at J, with 29 bases between the two ends. Per germline, CDR1 DFQATT and CDR2 SNEGSKA (reference sequence). This CDR3 is CSASRRAGLALPTDEQFF. For the CDR3, the DNA is TGCAGTGCTAGTCGGAGGGCGGGACTCGCCCTCCCTACCGATGAGCAGTTCTTC.

This chain connects TRBV18 to TRBJ1-2, with D unclear. Trimming cost V 3 bases and J 7 bases, with 6 bases left between them. Germline V gene lookup returns CDR1 KGHSH and CDR2 LQKENI. There are 11 residues in the CDR3. The CDR3 DNA reads TGTGCCAGCTCACCGCAAACTGGCTACACCTTC. Translating it yields CASSPQTGYTF.

In this sample, this clonotype turned up a few times. The gene calls are TRBV6-2 or TRBV6-3 and TRBJ1-1, with 9 bases aligning to TRBD1. The ends lost 0 bases at V and 4 bases at J; junction bases unmatched: 15. The CDR3 is 19 residues long. Germline CDR1 MNHEY, CDR2 SVGEGT. This CDR3 reads CASSYSRVRDRELSTEAFF. As DNA, the CDR3 is TGTGCCAGCAGTTACTCCCGCGTCCGGGACAGGGAATTGAGCACTGAAGCTTTCTTT.

The rearrangement links TRBV7-2 to TRBJ2-7, with D possibly being TRBD1 (5 bases). Germline V gene data show CDR1 as SGHTA and CDR2 as FQGNSA. The germline V and J ends were trimmed by 3 bases and 7 bases, with 7 bases remaining between them. The CDR3 has 11 amino acids. The CDR3 DNA is TGTGCCAGCAGCTTTAGACAGGAGCAGTACTTC. It is translated as CASSFRQEQYF.